This T cell receptor beta chain derives from a study of blood T cell repertoires in COVID-19. Measured with immunoSEQ multiplex PCR; TCRdb has only the in-frame clones, and not every one. Found here are tens of thousands of clones, 88% of them singletons; the top ten hold under 30%. This clone was seen more than once but under ten times. The CDR3 covers 18 residues. Germline V gene lookup returns CDR1 SGHTA and CDR2 FQGTGA. After removal of 2 bases from V and 4 bases from J, the junction contained 11 bases not matched to a gene. Sequencing was done on a sample of peripheral blood. The V gene is TRBV7-3, the J gene TRBJ1-4, with TRBD1 matching 9 bases. The origin of this receptor is a woman of 80 years or more with active or convalescent COVID-19. The CDR3 DNA is TGTGCCAGCAGCTTACTATCCCGGGACAGGGTCATTAATGAAAAACTGTTTTTT. Its protein product is CASSLLSRDRVINEKLFF.